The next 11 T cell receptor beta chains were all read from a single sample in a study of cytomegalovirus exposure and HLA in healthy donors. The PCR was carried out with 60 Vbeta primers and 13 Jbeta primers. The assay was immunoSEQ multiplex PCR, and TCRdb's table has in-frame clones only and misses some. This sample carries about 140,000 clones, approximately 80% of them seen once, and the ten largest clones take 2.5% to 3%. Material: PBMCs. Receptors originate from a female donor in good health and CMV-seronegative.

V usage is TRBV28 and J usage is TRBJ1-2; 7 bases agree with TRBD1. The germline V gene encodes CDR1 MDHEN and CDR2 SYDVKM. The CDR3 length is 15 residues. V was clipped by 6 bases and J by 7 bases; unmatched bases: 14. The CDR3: CASSAGQTYGFGYTF. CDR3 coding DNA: TGTGCCAGCAGCGCGGGACAGACTTATGGATTTGGCTACACCTTC.

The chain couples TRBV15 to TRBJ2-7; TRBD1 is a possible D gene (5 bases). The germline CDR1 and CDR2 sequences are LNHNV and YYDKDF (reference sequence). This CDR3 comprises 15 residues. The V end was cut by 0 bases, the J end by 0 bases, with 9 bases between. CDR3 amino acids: CATSRDLGVSYEQYF. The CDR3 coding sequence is TGTGCCACCAGCAGAGACCTAGGGGTCTCCTACGAGCAGTACTTC.

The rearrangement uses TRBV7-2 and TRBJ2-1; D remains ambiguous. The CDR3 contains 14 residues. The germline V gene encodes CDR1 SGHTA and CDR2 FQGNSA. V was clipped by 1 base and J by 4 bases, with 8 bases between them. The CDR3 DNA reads TGTGCCAGCAGCTTAGAAATAGCATACAATGAGCAGTTCTTC. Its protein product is CASSLEIAYNEQFF.

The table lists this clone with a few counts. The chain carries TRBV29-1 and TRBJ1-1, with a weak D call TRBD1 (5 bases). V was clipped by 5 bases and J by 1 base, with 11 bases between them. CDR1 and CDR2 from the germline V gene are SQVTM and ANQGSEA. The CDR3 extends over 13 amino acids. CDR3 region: CSVLGGGNTEAFF. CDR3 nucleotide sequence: TGCAGCGTTTTGGGGGGAGGGAACACTGAAGCTTTCTTT.

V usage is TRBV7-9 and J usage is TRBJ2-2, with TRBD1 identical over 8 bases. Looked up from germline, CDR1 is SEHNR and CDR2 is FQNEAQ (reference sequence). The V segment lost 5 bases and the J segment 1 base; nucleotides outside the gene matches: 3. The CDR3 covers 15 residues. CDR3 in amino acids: CASSPGTGNTGELFF. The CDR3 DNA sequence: TGTGCCAGCAGCCCCGGGACAGGGAACACCGGGGAGCTGTTTTTT.

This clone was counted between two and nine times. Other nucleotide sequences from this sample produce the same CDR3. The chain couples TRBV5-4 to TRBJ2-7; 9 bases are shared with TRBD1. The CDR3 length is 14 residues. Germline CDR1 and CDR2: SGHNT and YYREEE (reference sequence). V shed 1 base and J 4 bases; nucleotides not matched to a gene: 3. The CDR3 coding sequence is TGTGCCAGCAGCTTGAAGGGACAGGGTTACGAGCAGTACTTC. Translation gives CASSLKGQGYEQYF.

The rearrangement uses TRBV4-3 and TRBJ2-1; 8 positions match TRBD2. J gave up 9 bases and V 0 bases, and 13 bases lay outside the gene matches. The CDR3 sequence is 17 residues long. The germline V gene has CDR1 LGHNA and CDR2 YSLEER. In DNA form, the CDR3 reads TGCGCCAGCAGCCAAGAAGTCGGGGGGGCCTATGGAGGTGAGCAGTTCTTC. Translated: CASSQEVGGAYGGEQFF.

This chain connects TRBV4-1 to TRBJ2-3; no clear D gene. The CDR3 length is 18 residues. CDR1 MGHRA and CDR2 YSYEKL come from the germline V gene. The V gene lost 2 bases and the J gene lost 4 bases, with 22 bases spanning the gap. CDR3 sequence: CASSQPSLRQRVSDTQYF. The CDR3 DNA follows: TGCGCCAGCAGCCAACCGTCGCTGAGGCAACGAGTTTCAGATACGCAGTATTTT.

The CDR3 sequence is CASSSQTSGSFSGELFF. The CDR3 coding sequence is TGTGCCAGTAGTTCTCAGACTAGCGGGAGTTTCTCCGGGGAGCTGTTTTTT. The chain has TRBV19 and TRBJ2-2, with 12 bases matching TRBD2. Per germline, CDR1 LNHDA and CDR2 SQIVND (reference sequence). With 5 bases clipped from V and 6 bases from J, the junction kept 10 bases outside the gene matches. The CDR3 consists of 17 residues.

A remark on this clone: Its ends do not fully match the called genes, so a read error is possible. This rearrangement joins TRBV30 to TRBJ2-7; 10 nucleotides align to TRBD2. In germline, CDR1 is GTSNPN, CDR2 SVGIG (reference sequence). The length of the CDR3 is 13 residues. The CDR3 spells CAWTSGRVYEQHF. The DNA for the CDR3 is TGTGCCTGGACTAGCGGGAGAGTGTACGAGCAGCACTTC. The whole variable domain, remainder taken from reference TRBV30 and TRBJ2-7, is SQTIHQWPATLVQPVGSPLSLECTVEGTSNPNLYWYRQAAGRGLQLLFYSVGIGQISSEVPQNLSASRPQDRQFILSSKKLLLSDSGFYLCAWTSGRVYEQHFGPGTRLTVT.

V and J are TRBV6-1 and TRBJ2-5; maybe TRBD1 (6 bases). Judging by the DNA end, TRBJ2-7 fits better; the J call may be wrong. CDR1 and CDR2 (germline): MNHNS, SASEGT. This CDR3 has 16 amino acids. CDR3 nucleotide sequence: TGTGCCAGCAGTGAACTCAGGGGTCCCATCTCCTACGAGCAGTACTTC. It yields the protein CASSELRGPISYEQYF.